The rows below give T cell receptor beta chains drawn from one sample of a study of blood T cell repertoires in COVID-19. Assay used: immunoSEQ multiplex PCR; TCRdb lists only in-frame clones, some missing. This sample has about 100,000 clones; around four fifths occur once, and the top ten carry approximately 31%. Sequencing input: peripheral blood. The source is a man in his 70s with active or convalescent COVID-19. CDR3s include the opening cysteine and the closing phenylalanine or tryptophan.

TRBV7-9,CASSSFRDEQYF
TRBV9,CASSVEEGSTEAFF
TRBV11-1,CASSPTLAGDYEQYF
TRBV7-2,CASSLVWTETEAFF
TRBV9,CASSLWDRDYEQYF
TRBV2,CASSEPRENTGELFF
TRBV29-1,CSGQTGTNTEAFF
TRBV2,CASSEPGQENTEAFF
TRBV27,CASSFRGTSGHTDTQYF
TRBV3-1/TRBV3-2,CASSLLGQGNTEAFF
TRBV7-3,CASSLTSRTGFTEAFF
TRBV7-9,CASSLGGTGANVLTF
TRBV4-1,CASRGQSTNEKLFF
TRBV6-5,CASRTEGADTQYF
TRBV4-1,CASSQDGLAGVSDEQYF
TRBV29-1,CSVEDPSGIEQFF
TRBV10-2,CASSESSRGTGGTDTQYF
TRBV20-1,CSAEAAGELFF
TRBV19,CASSRSHGQGTDTQYF